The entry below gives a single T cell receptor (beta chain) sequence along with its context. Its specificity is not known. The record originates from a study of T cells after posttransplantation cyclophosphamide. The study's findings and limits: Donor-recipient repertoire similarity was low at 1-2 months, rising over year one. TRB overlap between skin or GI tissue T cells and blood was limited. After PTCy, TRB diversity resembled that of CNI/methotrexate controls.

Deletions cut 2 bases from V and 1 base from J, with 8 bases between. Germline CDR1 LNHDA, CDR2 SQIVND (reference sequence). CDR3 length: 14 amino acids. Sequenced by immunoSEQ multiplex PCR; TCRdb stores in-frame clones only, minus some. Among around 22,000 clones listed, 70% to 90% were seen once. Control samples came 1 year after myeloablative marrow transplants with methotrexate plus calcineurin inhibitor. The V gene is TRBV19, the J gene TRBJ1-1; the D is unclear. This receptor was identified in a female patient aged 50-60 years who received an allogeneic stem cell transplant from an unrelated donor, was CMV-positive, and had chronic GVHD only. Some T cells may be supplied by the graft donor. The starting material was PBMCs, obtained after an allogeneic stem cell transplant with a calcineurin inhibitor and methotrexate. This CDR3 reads CASSILGANTEAFF. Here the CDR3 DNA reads TGTGCCAGTAGTATACTGGGAGCGAACACTGAAGCTTTCTTT.